The TCR beta chain under discussion was sequenced for a study of molecular identifiers for immune sequencing clone quantification. Germline V gene lookup returns CDR1 PRHDT and CDR2 FYEKMQ (reference sequence). The CDR3 contains 13 residues. In regard to this clonotype: As yet, its antigen is unknown. This may arise from a read error, as a much more abundant clone is one base away.

Study conclusions and caveats: Jurkat TCR RNA from one cell was spiked into approximately 930,000 naive cells, and it was reportedly detectable there.

MiXCR, applied by TCRdb to the PCR reads, yields one record per CDR3 protein. Among some 320,000 distinct CDR3 sequences listed, under 25% were seen once. This chain joins TRBV13 and TRBJ1-2; a weak D match, TRBD1 (6 bases). The specimen was naive CD8+ T cells from blood, with Jurkat cell RNA spiked in. Subset defined: FACS-sorted CD8+CD4-CCR7+CD45RA+ naive T cells. This TCR came from a human donor in good health. Some libraries in this study had Jurkat cell RNA spiked in. DNA of the CDR3: TGTGCCAGCAGCCCTGGACAGCTCTATGGCCACACCTTC. This translates into CASSPGQLYGHTF.